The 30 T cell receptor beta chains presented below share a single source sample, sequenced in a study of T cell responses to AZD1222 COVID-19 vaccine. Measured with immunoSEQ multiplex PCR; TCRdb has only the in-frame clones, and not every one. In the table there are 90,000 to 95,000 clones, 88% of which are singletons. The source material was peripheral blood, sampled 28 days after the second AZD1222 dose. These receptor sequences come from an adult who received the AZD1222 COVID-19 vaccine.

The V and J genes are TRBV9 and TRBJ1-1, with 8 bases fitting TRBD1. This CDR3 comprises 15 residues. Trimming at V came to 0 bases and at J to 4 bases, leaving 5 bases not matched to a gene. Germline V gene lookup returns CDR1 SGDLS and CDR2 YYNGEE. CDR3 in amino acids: CASSVGQGARTEAFF. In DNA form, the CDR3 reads TGTGCCAGCAGCGTAGGTCAGGGGGCCCGCACTGAAGCTTTCTTT.

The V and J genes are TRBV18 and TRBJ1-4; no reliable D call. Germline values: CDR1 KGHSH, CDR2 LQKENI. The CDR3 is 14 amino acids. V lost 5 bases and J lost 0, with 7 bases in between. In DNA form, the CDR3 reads TGTGCCAGCTCAGGCCCGCCAACTAATGAAAAACTGTTTTTT. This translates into CASSGPPTNEKLFF.

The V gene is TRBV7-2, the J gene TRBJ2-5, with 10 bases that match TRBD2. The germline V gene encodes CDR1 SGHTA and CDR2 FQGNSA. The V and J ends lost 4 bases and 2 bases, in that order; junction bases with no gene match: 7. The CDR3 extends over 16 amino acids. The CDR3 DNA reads TGTGCCAGCAGCTCGGGGCTAGCGGGGGAGCAAGAGACCCAGTACTTC. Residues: CASSSGLAGEQETQYF.

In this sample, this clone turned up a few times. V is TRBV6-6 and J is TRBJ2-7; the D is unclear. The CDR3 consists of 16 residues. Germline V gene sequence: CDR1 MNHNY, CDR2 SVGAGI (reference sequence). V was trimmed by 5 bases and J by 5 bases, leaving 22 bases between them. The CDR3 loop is CASSALPRSPFDEQYF. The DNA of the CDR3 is TGTGCCAGCAGTGCCCTGCCCCGGTCCCCCTTCGACGAGCAGTACTTC.

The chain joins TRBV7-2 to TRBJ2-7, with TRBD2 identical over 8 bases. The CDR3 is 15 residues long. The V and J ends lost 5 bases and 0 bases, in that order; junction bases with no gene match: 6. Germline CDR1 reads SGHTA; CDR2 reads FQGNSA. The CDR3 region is CASSLGGDGSYEQYF. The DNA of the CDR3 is TGTGCCAGCAGCCTCGGGGGGGACGGCTCCTACGAGCAGTACTTC.

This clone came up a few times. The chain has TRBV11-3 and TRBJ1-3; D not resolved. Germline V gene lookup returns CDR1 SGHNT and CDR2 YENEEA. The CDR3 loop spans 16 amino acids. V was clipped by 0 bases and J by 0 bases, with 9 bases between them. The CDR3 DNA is TGTGCCAGCAGCTTAGAGAGTGATTACTCTGGAAACACCATATATTTT. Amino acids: CASSLESDYSGNTIYF.

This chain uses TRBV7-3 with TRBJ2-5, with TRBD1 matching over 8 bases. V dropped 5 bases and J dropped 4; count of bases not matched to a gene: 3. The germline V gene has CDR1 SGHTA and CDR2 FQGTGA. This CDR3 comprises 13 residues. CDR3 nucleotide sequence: TGTGCCAGCAGCACGGACAGGGCAGAGACCCAGTACTTC. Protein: CASSTDRAETQYF.

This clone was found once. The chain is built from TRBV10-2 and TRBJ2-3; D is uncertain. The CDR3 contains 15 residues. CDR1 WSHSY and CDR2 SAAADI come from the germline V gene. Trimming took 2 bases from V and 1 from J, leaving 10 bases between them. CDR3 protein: CASSETSERTDTQYF. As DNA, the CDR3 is TGCGCCAGCAGTGAGACTTCGGAGCGCACAGATACGCAGTATTTT.

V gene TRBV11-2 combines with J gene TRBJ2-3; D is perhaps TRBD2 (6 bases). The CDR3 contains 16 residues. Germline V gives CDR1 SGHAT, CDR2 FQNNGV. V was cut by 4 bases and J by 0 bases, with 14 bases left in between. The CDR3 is CASSSQPGDSTDTQYF. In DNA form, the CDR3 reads TGTGCCAGCAGCTCACAACCGGGAGACAGCACAGATACGCAGTATTTT.

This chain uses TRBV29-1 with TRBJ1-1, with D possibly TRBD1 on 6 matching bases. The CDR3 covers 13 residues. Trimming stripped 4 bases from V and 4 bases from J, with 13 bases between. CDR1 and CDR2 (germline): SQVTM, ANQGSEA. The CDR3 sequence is CSVGQDGGTEAFF. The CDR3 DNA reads TGCAGCGTTGGACAGGATGGTGGCACTGAAGCTTTCTTT. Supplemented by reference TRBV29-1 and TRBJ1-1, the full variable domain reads SAVISQKPSRDICQRGTSLTIQCQVDSQVTMMFWYRQQPGQSLTLIATANQGSEATYESGFVIDKFPISRPNLTFSTLTVSNMSPEDSSIYLCSVGQDGGTEAFFGQGTRLTVV.

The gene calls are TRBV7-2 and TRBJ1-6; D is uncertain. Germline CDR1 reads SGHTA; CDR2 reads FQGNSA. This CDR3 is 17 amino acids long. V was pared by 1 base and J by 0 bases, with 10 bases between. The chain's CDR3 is CASSLVSTASYNSPLHF. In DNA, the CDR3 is TGTGCCAGCAGCTTAGTTAGCACAGCCTCCTATAATTCACCCCTCCACTTT.

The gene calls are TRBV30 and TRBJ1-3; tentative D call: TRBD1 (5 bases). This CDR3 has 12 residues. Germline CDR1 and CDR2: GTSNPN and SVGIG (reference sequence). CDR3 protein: CAAGETGNTIYF. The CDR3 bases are TGTGCTGCGGGGGAGACTGGAAACACCATATATTTT.

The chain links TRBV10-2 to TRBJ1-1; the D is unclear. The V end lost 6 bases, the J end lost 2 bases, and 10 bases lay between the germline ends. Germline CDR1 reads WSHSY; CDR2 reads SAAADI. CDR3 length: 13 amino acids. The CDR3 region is CASREQRNTEAFF. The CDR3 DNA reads TGCGCCAGCAGGGAACAGAGAAACACTGAAGCTTTCTTT.

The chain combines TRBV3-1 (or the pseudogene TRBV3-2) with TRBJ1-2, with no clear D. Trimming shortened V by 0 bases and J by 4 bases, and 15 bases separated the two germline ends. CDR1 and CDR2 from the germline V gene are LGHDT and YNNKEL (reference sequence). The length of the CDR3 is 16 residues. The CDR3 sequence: CASSQDQDGPSYGYTF. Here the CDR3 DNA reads TGTGCCAGCAGCCAAGATCAGGACGGCCCAAGCTATGGCTACACCTTC.

CDR3 sequence (DNA): TGCAGTGCTATATTGGGTGAAAAACTGTTTTTT. This codes for CSAILGEKLFF. The genes are TRBV20-1 and TRBJ1-4, with D hard to call. This CDR3 is built from 11 residues. Trimming stripped 4 bases from V and 7 bases from J, with 7 bases between. CDR1 and CDR2 from the germline V gene are DFQATT and SNEGSKA (reference sequence).

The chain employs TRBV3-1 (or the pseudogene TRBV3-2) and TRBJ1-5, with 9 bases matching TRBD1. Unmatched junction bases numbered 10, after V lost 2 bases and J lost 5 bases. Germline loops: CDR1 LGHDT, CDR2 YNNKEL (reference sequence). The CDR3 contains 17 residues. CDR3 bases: TGTGCCAGCAGCCAACCACAGGACAGGGGTTACGATCAGCCCCAGCATTTT. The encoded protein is CASSQPQDRGYDQPQHF.

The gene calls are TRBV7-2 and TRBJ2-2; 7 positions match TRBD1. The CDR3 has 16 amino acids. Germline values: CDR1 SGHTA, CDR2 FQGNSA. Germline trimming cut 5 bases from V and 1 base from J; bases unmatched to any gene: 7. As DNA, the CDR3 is TGTGCCAGCAGCGCACCGGGACAGCGGAACACCGGGGAGCTGTTTTTT. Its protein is CASSAPGQRNTGELFF.

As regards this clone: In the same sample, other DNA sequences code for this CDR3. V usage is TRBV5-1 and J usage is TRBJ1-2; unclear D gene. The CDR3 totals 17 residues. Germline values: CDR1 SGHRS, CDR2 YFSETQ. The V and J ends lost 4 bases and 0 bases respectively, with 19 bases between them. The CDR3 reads CASSRARTDTTNYGYTF. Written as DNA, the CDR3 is TGCGCCAGCAGCCGAGCGCGAACGGATACAACTAACTATGGCTACACCTTC.

CDR3 sequence: CASRHGQTNTEAFF. DNA for the CDR3: TGTGCCAGCAGACACGGACAGACGAACACTGAAGCTTTCTTT. The J gene is TRBJ1-1, the V gene TRBV3-1 (or the pseudogene TRBV3-2); D perhaps matches TRBD1 (6 bases). V lost 6 bases and J lost 1, with 12 bases in between. The germline gives CDR1 LGHDT, CDR2 YNNKEL (reference sequence). CDR3 length equals 14 residues.

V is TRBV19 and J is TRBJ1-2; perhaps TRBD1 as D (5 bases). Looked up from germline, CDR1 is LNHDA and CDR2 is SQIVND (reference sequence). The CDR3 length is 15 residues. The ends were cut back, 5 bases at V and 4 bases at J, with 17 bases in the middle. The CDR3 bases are TGTGCCAGTAGTTTAAGCCGGGACGCTTTCTATGGCTACACCTTC. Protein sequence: CASSLSRDAFYGYTF.

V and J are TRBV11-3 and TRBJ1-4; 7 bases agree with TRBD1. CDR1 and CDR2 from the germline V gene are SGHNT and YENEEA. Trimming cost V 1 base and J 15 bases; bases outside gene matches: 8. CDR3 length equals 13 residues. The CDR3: CASSLVAGTEVFF. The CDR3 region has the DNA TGTGCCAGCAGCTTAGTTGCGGGGACAGAAGTGTTTTTT. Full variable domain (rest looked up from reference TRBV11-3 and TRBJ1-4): EAGVVQSPRYKIIEKKQPVAFWCNPISGHNTLYWYLQNLGQGPELLIRYENEEAVDDSQLPKDRFSAERLKGVDSTLKIQPAELGDSAVYLCASSLVAGTEVFFGSGTQLSVL.

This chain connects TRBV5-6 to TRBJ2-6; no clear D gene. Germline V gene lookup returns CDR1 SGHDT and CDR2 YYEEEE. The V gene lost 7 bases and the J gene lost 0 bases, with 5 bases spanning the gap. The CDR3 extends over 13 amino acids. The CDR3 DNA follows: TGTGCCAGCCTTCTCTCTGGGGCCAACGTCCTGACTTTC. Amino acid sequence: CASLLSGANVLTF.

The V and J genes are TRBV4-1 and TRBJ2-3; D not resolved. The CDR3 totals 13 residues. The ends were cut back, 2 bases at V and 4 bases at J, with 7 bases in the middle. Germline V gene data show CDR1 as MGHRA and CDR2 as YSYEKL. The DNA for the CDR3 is TGCGCCAGCAGCCAACAGGCGCCAGATACGCAGTATTTT. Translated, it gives CASSQQAPDTQYF.

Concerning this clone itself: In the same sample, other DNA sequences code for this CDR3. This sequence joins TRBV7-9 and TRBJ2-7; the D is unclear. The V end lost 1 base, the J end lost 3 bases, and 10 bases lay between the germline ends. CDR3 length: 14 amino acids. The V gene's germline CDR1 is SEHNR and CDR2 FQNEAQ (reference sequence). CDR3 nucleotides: TGTGCCAGCAGCTTAGGTGGTCTGAGCTACGAGCAGTACTTC. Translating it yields CASSLGGLSYEQYF.

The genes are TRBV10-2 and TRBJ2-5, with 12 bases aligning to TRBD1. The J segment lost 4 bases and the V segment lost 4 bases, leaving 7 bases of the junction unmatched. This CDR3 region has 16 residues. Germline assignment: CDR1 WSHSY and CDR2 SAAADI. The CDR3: CASSARDRGLGETQYF. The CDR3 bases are TGCGCCAGCAGTGCCCGGGACAGGGGGCTTGGAGAGACCCAGTACTTC.

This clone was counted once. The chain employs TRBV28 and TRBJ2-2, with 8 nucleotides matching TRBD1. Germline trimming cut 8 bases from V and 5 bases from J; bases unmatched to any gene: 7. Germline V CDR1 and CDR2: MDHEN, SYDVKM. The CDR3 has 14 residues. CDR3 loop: CASWGGQGTGELFF. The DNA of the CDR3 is TGTGCCAGCTGGGGCGGACAGGGTACCGGGGAGCTGTTTTTT.

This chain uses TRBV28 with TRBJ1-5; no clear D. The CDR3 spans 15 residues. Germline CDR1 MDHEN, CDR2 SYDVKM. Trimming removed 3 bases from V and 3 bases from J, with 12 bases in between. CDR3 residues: CASSFPGSVNQPQHF. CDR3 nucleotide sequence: TGTGCCAGCAGTTTCCCCGGGTCGGTCAATCAGCCCCAGCATTTT.

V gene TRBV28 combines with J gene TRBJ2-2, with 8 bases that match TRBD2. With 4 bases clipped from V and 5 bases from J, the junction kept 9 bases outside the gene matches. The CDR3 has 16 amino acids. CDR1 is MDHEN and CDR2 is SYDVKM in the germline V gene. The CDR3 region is CASSSAREDRTGELFF. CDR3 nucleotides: TGTGCCAGCAGTTCAGCGCGGGAGGACAGAACCGGGGAGCTGTTTTTT.

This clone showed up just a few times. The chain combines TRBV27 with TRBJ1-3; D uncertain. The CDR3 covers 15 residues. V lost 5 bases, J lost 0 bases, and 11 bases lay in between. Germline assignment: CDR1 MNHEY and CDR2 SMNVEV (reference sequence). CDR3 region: CASSNTPSSGNTIYF. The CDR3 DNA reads TGTGCCAGCAGTAATACCCCCAGCTCTGGAAACACCATATATTTT.

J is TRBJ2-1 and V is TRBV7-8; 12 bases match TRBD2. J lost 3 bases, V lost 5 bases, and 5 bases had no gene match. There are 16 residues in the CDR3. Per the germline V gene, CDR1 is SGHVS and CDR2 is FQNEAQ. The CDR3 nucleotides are TGTGCCAGCAGCCGGACTAGCGGGACTATCTACAATGAGCAGTTCTTC. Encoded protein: CASSRTSGTIYNEQFF. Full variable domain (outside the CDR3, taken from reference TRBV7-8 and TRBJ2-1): GAGVSQSPRYKVAKRGQDVALRCDPISGHVSLFWYQQALGQGPEFLTYFQNEAQLDKSGLPSDRFFAERPEGSVSTLKIQRTQQEDSAVYLCASSRTSGTIYNEQFFGPGTRLTVL.